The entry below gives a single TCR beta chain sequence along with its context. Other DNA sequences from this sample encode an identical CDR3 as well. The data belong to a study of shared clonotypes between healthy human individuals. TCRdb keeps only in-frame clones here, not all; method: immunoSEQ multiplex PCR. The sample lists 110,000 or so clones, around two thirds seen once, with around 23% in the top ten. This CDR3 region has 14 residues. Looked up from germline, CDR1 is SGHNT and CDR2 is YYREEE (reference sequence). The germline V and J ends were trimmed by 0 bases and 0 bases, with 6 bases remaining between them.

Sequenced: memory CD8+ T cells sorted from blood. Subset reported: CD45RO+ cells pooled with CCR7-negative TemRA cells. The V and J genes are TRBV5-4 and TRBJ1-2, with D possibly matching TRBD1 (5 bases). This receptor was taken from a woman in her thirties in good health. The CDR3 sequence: CASSLGTSNYGYTF. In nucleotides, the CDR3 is TGTGCCAGCAGCTTGGGGACATCTAACTATGGCTACACCTTC.